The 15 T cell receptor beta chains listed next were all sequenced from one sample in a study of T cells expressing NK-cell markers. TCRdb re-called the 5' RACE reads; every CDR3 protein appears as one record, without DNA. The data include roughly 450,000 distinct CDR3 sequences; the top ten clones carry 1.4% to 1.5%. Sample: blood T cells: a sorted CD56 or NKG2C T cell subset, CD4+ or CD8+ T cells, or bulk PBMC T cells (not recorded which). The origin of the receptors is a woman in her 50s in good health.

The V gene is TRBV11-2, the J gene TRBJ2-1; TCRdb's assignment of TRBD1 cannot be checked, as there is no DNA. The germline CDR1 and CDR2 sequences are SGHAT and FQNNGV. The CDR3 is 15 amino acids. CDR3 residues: CASSSTGAVLNEQFF.

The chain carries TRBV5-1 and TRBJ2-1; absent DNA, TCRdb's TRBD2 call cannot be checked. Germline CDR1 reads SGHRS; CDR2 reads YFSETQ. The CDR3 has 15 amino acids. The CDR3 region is CASSFGSGWWNEQFF.

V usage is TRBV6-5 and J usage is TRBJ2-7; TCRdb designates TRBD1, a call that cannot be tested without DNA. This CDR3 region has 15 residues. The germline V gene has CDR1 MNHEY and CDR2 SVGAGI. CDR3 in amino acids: CASSYGGTRMWEQYF.

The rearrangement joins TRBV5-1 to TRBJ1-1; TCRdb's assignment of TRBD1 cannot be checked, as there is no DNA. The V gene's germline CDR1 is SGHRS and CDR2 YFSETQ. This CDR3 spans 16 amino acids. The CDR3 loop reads CASSFFSGTLNTEAFF.

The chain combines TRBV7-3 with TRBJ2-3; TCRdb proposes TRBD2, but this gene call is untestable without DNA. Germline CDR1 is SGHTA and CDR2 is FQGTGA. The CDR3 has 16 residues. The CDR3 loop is CASSQIAGGVTDTQYF.

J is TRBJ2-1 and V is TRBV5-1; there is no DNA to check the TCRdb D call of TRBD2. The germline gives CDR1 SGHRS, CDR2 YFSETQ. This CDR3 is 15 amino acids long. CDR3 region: CASSAGLAGDNEQFF.

The chain's CDR3 is CASSLVLETQYF. This sequence joins TRBV12-3 or TRBV12-4 and TRBJ2-5. The CDR3 is 12 amino acids.

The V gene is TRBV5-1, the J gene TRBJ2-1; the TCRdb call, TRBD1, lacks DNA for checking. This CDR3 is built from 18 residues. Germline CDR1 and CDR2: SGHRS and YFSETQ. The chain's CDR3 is CASSLARKGRGSINEQFF.

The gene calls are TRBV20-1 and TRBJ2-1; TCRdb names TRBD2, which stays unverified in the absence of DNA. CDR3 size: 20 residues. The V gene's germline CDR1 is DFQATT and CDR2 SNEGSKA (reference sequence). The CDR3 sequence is CSARSPSRTSGRQSNNEQFF.

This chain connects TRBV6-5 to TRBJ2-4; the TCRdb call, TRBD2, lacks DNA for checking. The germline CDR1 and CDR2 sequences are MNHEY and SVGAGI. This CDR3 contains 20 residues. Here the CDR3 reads CASSYSTAGGTSINKNIQYF.

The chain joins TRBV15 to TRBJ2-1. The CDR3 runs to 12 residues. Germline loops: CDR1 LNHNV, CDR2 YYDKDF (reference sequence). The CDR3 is CATSRQHYEQFF.

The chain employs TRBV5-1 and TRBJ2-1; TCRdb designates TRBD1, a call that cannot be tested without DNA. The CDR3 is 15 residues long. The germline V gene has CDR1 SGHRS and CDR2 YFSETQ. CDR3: CASSLVPMGDNEQFF.

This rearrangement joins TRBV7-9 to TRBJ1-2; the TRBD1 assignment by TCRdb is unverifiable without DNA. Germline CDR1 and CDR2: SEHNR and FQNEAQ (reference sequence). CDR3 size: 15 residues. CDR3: CASSLAGTGANGYTF.

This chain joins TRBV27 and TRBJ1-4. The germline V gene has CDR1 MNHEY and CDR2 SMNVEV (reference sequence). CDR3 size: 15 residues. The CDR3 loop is CASSRDSYPNEKLFF.

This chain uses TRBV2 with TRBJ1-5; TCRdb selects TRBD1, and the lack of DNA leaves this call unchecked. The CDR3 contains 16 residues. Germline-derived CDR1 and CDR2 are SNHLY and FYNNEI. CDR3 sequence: CASRATGGYSNQPQHF.